This T cell receptor (beta chain) derives from a study of a mutant IDH1 vaccine in newly diagnosed glioma. Deletions cut 0 bases from V and 0 bases from J, with 6 bases between. The CDR3 sequence is 15 residues long. Germline lookup yields CDR1 MNHEY and CDR2 SVGAGI. Regarding time point: week 11, during vaccination. The content of each vaccine dose was 300 ug of mutant IDH1 20-mer peptide, and topical imiquimod accompanied it. TCRdb's table, derived via immunoSEQ multiplex PCR, lists solely in-frame clones and lacks some. The data show 20,000 to 30,000 clones, with less than 80% seen just once and just over 8% held by the top ten. This clone is a singleton in its sample. Antigen: not known.

V and J are TRBV6-5 and TRBJ2-1; D not resolved. The sample in question was PBMCs, obtained from a glioma patient whose treatment included an IDH1 peptide vaccine. The clonotype comes from a middle-aged man with glioma. DNA of the CDR3: TGTGCCAGCAGTTACTCCAGAGGCTCCTACAATGAGCAGTTCTTC. Translating it yields CASSYSRGSYNEQFF.